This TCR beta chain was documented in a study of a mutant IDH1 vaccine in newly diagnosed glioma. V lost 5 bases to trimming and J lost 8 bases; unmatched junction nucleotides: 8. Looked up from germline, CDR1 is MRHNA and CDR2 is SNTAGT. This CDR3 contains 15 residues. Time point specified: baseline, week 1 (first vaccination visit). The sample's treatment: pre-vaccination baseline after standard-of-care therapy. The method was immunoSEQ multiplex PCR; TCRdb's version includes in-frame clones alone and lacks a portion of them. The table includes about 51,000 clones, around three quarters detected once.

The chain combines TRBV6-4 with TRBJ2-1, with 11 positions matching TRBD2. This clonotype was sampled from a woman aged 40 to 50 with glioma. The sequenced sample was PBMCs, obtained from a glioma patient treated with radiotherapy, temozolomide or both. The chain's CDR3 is CASSPSSGGFDEQFF. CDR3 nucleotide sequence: TGTGCCAGCAGTCCCTCTAGCGGGGGGTTCGATGAGCAGTTCTTC.